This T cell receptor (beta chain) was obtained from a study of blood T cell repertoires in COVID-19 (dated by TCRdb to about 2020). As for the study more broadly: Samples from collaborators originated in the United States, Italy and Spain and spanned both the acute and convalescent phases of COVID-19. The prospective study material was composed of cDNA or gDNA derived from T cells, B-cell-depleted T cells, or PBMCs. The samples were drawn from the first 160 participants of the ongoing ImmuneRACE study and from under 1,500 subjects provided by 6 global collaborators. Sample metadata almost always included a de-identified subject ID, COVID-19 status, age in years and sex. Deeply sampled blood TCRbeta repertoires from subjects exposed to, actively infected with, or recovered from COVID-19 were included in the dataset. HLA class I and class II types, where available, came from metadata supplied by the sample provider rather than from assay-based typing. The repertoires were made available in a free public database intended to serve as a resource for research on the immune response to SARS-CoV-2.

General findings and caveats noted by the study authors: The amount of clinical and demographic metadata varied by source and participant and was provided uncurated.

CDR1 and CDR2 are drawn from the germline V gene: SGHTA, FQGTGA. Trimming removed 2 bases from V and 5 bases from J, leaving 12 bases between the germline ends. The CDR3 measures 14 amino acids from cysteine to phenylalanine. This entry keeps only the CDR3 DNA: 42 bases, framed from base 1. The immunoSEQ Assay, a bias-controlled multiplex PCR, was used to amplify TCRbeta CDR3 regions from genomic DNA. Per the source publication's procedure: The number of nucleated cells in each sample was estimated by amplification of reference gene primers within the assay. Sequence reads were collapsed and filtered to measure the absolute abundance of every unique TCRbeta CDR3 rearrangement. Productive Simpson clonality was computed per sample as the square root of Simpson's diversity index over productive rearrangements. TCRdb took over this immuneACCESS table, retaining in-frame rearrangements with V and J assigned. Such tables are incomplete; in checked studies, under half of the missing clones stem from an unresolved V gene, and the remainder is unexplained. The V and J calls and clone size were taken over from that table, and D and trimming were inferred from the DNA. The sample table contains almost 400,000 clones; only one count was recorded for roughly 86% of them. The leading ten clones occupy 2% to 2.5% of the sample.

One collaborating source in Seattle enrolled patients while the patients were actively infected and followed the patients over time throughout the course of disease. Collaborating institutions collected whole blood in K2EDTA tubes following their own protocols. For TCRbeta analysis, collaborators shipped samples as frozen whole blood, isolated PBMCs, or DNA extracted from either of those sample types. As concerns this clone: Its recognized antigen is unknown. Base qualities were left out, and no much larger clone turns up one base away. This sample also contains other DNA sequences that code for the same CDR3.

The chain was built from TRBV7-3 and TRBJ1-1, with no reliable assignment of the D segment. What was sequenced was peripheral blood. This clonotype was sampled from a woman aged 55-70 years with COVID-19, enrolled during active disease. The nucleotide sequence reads TGTGCCAGCAGCTTATTGGCGGGCAATACTGAAGCTTTCTTT. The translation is CASSLLAGNTEAFF.